The 10 T cell receptor beta chains below all came from one sample that was sequenced in a study of cytomegalovirus exposure and HLA in healthy donors (dated by TCRdb to 2017 to 2019). Library preparation used the immunoSEQ multiplex PCR assay. For the multiplex PCR, a mixture combining 60 forward primers for TCR Vbeta segments and 13 reverse primers for TCR Jbeta segments was used. As stored in TCRdb, this immuneACCESS dataset retains in-frame rearrangements with V and J assigned. A fraction of the clones does not appear; measured against another copy, unresolved V genes explain less than half of the discrepancy, and the remainder lacks a known reason. The sample contains 95,000 to 150,000 clones, roughly four fifths of them found a single time. Around 2% of the sample lies in the top ten. Sequencing was performed on PBMCs. Receptors were obtained from a middle-aged man in good health and CMV-seronegative.

This sequence joins TRBV18 and TRBJ2-5; a weak D match, TRBD1 (7 bases). Trimming took off 3 bases at V and 5 bases at J, with 13 bases between the two ends. The V gene's germline CDR1 is KGHSH and CDR2 LQKENI. This CDR3 comprises 14 residues. The DNA of the CDR3 is TGTGCCAGCTCACCGCGGGACAGTCTGGAGACCCAGTACTTC. It yields the protein CASSPRDSLETQYF.

The chain joins TRBV7-9 to TRBJ2-7; 11 bases line up with TRBD2. The CDR3 consists of 16 residues. Germline CDR1 reads SEHNR; CDR2 reads FQNEAQ (reference sequence). The V gene end was trimmed by 5 bases and the J gene end by 0 bases; junction bases not matched to a gene: 6. CDR3 loop: CASSTGLAESSYEQYF. CDR3 in DNA: TGTGCCAGCAGCACGGGACTAGCGGAGAGCTCCTACGAGCAGTACTTC. The whole variable domain, remainder taken from reference TRBV7-9 and TRBJ2-7, is DTGVSQNPRHKITKRGQNVTFRCDPISEHNRLYWYRQTLGQGPEFLTYFQNEAQLEKSRLLSDRFSAERPKGSFSTLEIQRTEQGDSAMYLCASSTGLAESSYEQYFGPGTRLTVT.

This chain links TRBV28 with TRBJ1-2; D might be TRBD1 (5 bases). Germline values: CDR1 MDHEN, CDR2 SYDVKM. Trimming removed 4 bases at V and 4 bases at J, with 16 bases between. CDR3 size: 15 residues. For the CDR3, the DNA is TGTGCCAGCAGTTCGGAGACAGTTAGGTCCTATGGCTACACCTTC. As protein: CASSSETVRSYGYTF.

The chain has TRBV11-3 and TRBJ2-1; 11 bases agree with TRBD2. The CDR3 has 15 amino acids. CDR1 SGHNT and CDR2 YENEEA come from the germline V gene. V gave up 5 bases and J gave up 7 bases; unmatched junction bases: 7. The CDR3 region has the DNA TGTGCCAGCAGCGGCACCGGGACTAGCGGAAATGAGCAGTTCTTC. Translation gives CASSGTGTSGNEQFF.

The V gene is TRBV5-1, the J gene TRBJ2-5; the D is unclear. The V gene's germline CDR1 is SGHRS and CDR2 YFSETQ. The CDR3 is 13 residues long. V was cut by 2 bases and J by 0 bases, with 5 bases left in between. The CDR3 here is CASSLTDQETQYF. CDR3 sequence (DNA): TGCGCCAGCAGCTTAACAGACCAAGAGACCCAGTACTTC.

The gene calls are TRBV14 and TRBJ2-1, with a weak D call TRBD2 (5 bases). Germline V gene sequence: CDR1 SGHDN, CDR2 FVKESK. V lost 0 bases and J lost 6, with 12 bases in between. The CDR3 is made up of 15 amino acids. The CDR3: CASSQERASPNEQFF. The CDR3 nucleotides are TGTGCCAGCAGCCAAGAACGTGCTAGCCCCAATGAGCAGTTCTTC. The complete variable domain, with remaining parts taken from reference TRBV14 and TRBJ2-1, reads EAGVTQFPSHSVIEKGQTVTLRCDPISGHDNLYWYRRVMGKEIKFLLHFVKESKQDESGMPNNRFLAERTGGTYSTLKVQPAELEDSGVYFCASSQERASPNEQFFGPGTRLTVL.

The rearrangement uses TRBV6-5 and TRBJ1-1, with 7 positions matching TRBD1. The J segment lost 1 base and the V segment lost 0 bases, leaving 2 bases of the junction unmatched. The CDR3 is made up of 15 amino acids. Looked up from germline, CDR1 is MNHEY and CDR2 is SVGAGI. This CDR3 reads CASSYSSGGNTEAFF. The CDR3 DNA follows: TGTGCCAGCAGTTACTCATCAGGGGGGAACACTGAAGCTTTCTTT.

The J gene is TRBJ1-5, the V gene TRBV28; D remains unclear. Trimming took 5 bases from V and 6 from J, leaving 17 bases between them. Germline V CDR1 and CDR2: MDHEN, SYDVKM. The CDR3 has 15 amino acids. The CDR3 DNA is TGTGCCAGCAGTGGTGCTGTAGGTGCGGTTCAGCCCCAGCATTTT. Translated: CASSGAVGAVQPQHF.

Of note for this clone: Its ends do not fully match the called genes, so a read error is possible. The rearrangement links TRBV7-9 to TRBJ1-3; D remains ambiguous. Germline V gives CDR1 SEHNR, CDR2 FQNEAQ (reference sequence). The CDR3 totals 16 residues. The CDR3 DNA reads TGTTCCAGCAGCCCCGGGTCAGCGGGGTCTGGAAACACCATATATTTT. Protein sequence: CSSSPGSAGSGNTIYF.

This clone was recorded only once. The V call is TRBV5-1, the J call TRBJ2-5; D is unclear. CDR1 is SGHRS, CDR2 YFSETQ, per germline. V was cut by 8 bases and J by 5 bases, with 16 bases left in between. The length of the CDR3 is 13 residues. The CDR3 sequence is CASAEVPRETQYF. The CDR3 region has the DNA TGCGCCAGTGCCGAGGTCCCAAGGGAGACCCAGTACTTC.